A selection of T cell receptor beta chains follows, all from one sample in a study of type 1 regulatory T cells. These receptors' targets are unknown. In TCRdb, the reads were re-called with MiXCR into one record per CDR3 protein. The sample shows about 71,000 distinct CDR3 sequences, around 21% of them seen only once. The material sequenced was cultured type 1 regulatory T (Tr1) cells, either the whole culture or a sorted fraction (not recorded which). These receptors came from a human donor in good health. Both conserved end residues are part of each CDR3. The D gene is left open where the match is weak.

CDR3aa	d_gene	v_gene	j_gene
CATSDWMGTSGTNEQFF	TRBD2	TRBV24-1	TRBJ2-1
CASSRSGGRESEQFF	TRBD2	TRBV4-3	TRBJ2-1
CSARDSEGGKTQYF	-	TRBV20-1	TRBJ2-5
CASSPSPFNSPLHF	-	TRBV6-2/TRBV6-3	TRBJ1-6
CAISEGASVGEQYF	-	TRBV10-3	TRBJ2-7
CASSLGGIGNTIYF	-	TRBV5-1	TRBJ1-3
CSVTDRGNYGYTF	TRBD1	TRBV29-1	TRBJ1-2
CASSFDRDYGYTF	TRBD1	TRBV11-2	TRBJ1-2
CSGLGGTNYGYTF	-	TRBV20-1	TRBJ1-2
CASSRGNEQFF	-	TRBV14	TRBJ2-1
CASSLGTGYTGELFF	TRBD1	TRBV11-2	TRBJ2-2
CATSPGGSTIGGNTEAFF	TRBD1	TRBV15	TRBJ1-1
CASSLASGTEAFF	-	TRBV7-9	TRBJ1-1
CSVISSYEQYF	-	TRBV29-1	TRBJ2-7
CASSLGETWNTEAFF	-	TRBV5-1	TRBJ1-1
CASRNSGANVLTF	-	TRBV12-3/TRBV12-4	TRBJ2-6
CASSPQGPPDEQFF	-	TRBV12-3/TRBV12-4	TRBJ2-1
CASSVDGSSYNEQLF	-	TRBV9	TRBJ2-1
CASSSREGQYEQFF	TRBD2	TRBV5-1	TRBJ2-1
CASSGQALMNTEAFF	-	TRBV18	TRBJ1-1
CASSLGGGGGEQYF	-	TRBV7-6	TRBJ2-7
CASSWGLARAYNEQFF	-	TRBV5-1	TRBJ2-1
CSAPPSGRFTGELFF	TRBD2	TRBV20-1	TRBJ2-2
CASSGATTGELFF	-	TRBV7-2	TRBJ2-2
CSAIGGLINGYTF	-	TRBV20-1	TRBJ1-2
CASSLPSGGEGSPLHF	-	TRBV6-6	TRBJ1-6
CASSQHTRGGQFF	-	TRBV3-1	TRBJ2-1
CASSRTEAEETQYF	-	TRBV5-1	TRBJ2-5
CAWGDSGLQGYTF	TRBD1	TRBV30	TRBJ1-2
CASSPGSNTGELFF	-	TRBV4-3	TRBJ2-2
CSASRGDHEQYF	-	TRBV20-1	TRBJ2-7
CAISWTGDTNVLTF	TRBD1	TRBV10-3	TRBJ2-6
CSAPAGSGAYEQYF	-	TRBV20-1	TRBJ2-7
CSAGTVYGYTF	TRBD1	TRBV29-1	TRBJ1-2
CASSLSTEAFF	-	TRBV12-3/TRBV12-4	TRBJ1-1
CASSVDRAIGHEQYF	TRBD1	TRBV7-9	TRBJ2-7
CASSLGPGGGYGYTF	-	TRBV11-2	TRBJ1-2
CASSFLTSANTEAFF	-	TRBV5-6	TRBJ1-1
CASNRVITDTQYF	-	TRBV6-5	TRBJ2-3
CASRAGVAHNEQFF	TRBD2	TRBV5-1	TRBJ2-1
CASSLSGRESTEAFF	-	TRBV28	TRBJ1-1
CSAPTPGDEQFF	-	TRBV20-1	TRBJ2-1
CASSLLARGETQYF	-	TRBV12-3/TRBV12-4	TRBJ2-5
CASSGRGASYEQYF	-	TRBV5-1	TRBJ2-7
CSARGTTNEKLFF	-	TRBV20-1	TRBJ1-4
CATSDQHGPLHF	-	TRBV24-1	TRBJ1-6
CASRSHPNQPQHF	-	TRBV12-3/TRBV12-4	TRBJ1-5
CASSFWTSGYYEQYF	TRBD2	TRBV5-1	TRBJ2-7
CASTPDAIGKNIQYF	-	TRBV2	TRBJ2-4
CASSPGGYNEKLFF	-	TRBV5-1	TRBJ1-4
CASSLGGGLSYNEQFF	-	TRBV5-1	TRBJ2-1
CASSYSGDQPQHF	-	TRBV2	TRBJ1-5
CSAPPSNGGLQETQYF	-	TRBV20-1	TRBJ2-5
CASTRQGNSPLHF	TRBD1	TRBV12-3/TRBV12-4	TRBJ1-6
CASRGMRSGQVNTEAFF	-	TRBV5-1	TRBJ1-1
CSVELATSYEQYF	-	TRBV29-1	TRBJ2-7
CASSEPGLRYNEQFF	-	TRBV2	TRBJ2-1
CSAKAGGTREQYF	TRBD2	TRBV20-1	TRBJ2-7
CASSEQTVGGKLFF	-	TRBV6-5	TRBJ1-4